This TCR beta chain stems from a study of blood T cell repertoires in COVID-19. Germline V gene data show CDR1 as MNHNY and CDR2 as SVGAGI (reference sequence). With 7 bases removed from V and 0 bases from J, the gap between germline ends came to 9 bases. There are 13 residues in the CDR3. Using immunoSEQ multiplex PCR, the repertoire was profiled, and TCRdb retains in-frame clones only, with some absent. Here the sample spans under 200,000 clones, roughly 83% being singletons. The receptor was derived from a woman in her sixties or seventies with acute or convalescent COVID-19. The chain joins TRBV6-6 to TRBJ1-2; no definite D call. Sequenced sample: peripheral blood. The CDR3 loop is CASNPGTNYGYTF. DNA of the CDR3: TGTGCCAGCAATCCCGGTACTAACTATGGCTACACCTTC.